This TCR beta chain was recovered during a study of blood T cells in healthy people across ages. It was with a sample-barcoded 5' primer and a J-beta primer mix that a second PCR of roughly 7 to 12 cycles was run. TCRdb redid the calling of the 5' RACE reads with MiXCR, one entry per CDR3 protein. The repertoire holds approximately 780,000 distinct CDR3 sequences, with roughly 25% as singletons. The CDR3 extends over 12 amino acids. From germline, CDR1 is SNHLY and CDR2 FYNNEI. On this clonotype: Mismatch with germline at one junction end may stem from a read error.

Separately, the same data were catalogued under a study of T cells of mothers and their children.

Sequences were obtained from blood. J is TRBJ1-2 and V is TRBV2, with D perhaps TRBD1 (5 bases). This receptor was obtained from a boy younger than 18 in good health. The CDR3 nucleotides read TGCGCCAGCAAGACAGAGGACTATGGCTACACCTTC. It translates to CASKTEDYGYTF.